This TCR beta chain is drawn from a study of blood T cell repertoires in COVID-19. Study summary: The study drew acute and convalescent COVID-19 samples from the United States, Italy and Spain. The analysed material was cDNA or gDNA that came from T cells, B-cell-depleted T cells, or PBMCs.

The authors' processing: From reference gene primer amplification, estimates of nucleated cell counts were derived. Profiled with immunoSEQ multiplex PCR; TCRdb holds only in-frame clones, not every one. V and J calls and clone size follow that table, whereas D and trimming were derived from the DNA. The sample has some 90,000 clones, 89% seen once. Specimen: peripheral blood. This clonotype was obtained from a woman older than 75 with active COVID-19.

As DNA, the CDR3 is TGCGCCAGCAGCCAAGGGAGGACCGAGCAGTACTTC. This translates into CASSQGRTEQYF. The rearrangement links TRBV4-3 to TRBJ2-7, with D possibly being TRBD2 (5 bases). Trimming shortened V by 1 base and J by 6 bases, and 7 bases separated the two germline ends. Germline V gene lookup returns CDR1 LGHNA and CDR2 YSLEER. This CDR3 region has 12 residues.